This T cell receptor (beta chain) originates from a study of post-analysis software for immune sequencing data (dated by TCRdb to the mid-2010s). With respect to the entire study: Recorded disease courses included relapsing-remitting, secondary progressive and progressive-relapsing multiple sclerosis, with some patients lacking subtype annotation. The patient repertoires were set against about 12 previously published healthy control repertoires from donors whose ages ranged from roughly 6 to 26 years. A subset of samples was prepared in parallel using single-end sample barcoding, then pooled and co-amplified after Illumina adapter ligation. Study-wide findings and limitations: Direct clustering with F measure revealed strong co-clustering of samples prepared in the same batch, which led to a batch-effect correction. The control group was slightly older than the multiple sclerosis patient group. Normalized Chao1 diversity was significantly lower in multiple sclerosis patients than controls, suggesting substantial peripheral T-cell clonal expansion.

TCR beta repertoires were profiled from peripheral blood of under 15 young patients with multiple sclerosis to demonstrate the VDJtools post-analysis software. The patients with multiple sclerosis were children and adolescents between roughly 6 and 16 years of age. The library was produced with PCR. Sequencer: Illumina HiSeq 2500. Unique molecular identifiers were incorporated into TCR beta cDNA libraries to reduce PCR and sequencing biases. Roughly 0.5 million cDNA molecules were obtained per 1 to 10 million input T cells, so each molecule approximated one T cell. Patient libraries were prepared and sequenced with the same protocol used for the earlier healthy control dataset. Within a given batch, samples were prepared together, multiplexed and sequenced on the same HiSeq lane. The study's own analysis went as follows. MIGEC was used to process the raw barcoded reads, and molecular identifier groups with only a single read were discarded before consensus assembly and CDR3 extraction. Clonotype tables were post-analysed with VDJtools, normalizing diversity by down-sampling all datasets to the smallest sample size. To correct batch-related cross-sample contamination, repertoire overlap clustering matched CDR3 amino acid sequences but not nucleotide sequences. TCRdb cleaned the public reads at Q25 with fastp, built clones with MiXCR and kept in-frame beta chains. Rows are combined by CDR3 protein, so each entry shows the most common genes and DNA. Clone size and V and J calls follow TCRdb, not the original study. In all, the sample holds fewer than 850,000 distinct CDR3 sequences, and about 32% of those were seen once. The biggest ten clones account for under 0.7% of the sample.

There are a few counts of this clonotype. Its binding antigen is unknown. Base qualities are missing; no much larger clone stands one base away. Sequenced: blood. This sequence was found in a girl between 10 and 17 years old with multiple sclerosis.

The sequenced DNA is TGTGCCAGCACACAGGAGGGTTCCTACGAGCAGTACTTC. This translates into CASTQEGSYEQYF. The chain is made from TRBV6-5 and TRBJ2-7; a tentative D match to TRBD2 spans 6 bases. Relative to germline, V is 7 bases shorter and J is 1 base shorter, with 11 bases between their ends. Based on the germline V gene, the CDR1 and CDR2 sequences are MNHEY and SVGAGI. Taken from cysteine to phenylalanine, the CDR3 has 13 residues. CDR3 DNA is the only sequence kept; it has 39 bases, read in frame from the first base.